Sequencing of this TCR beta chain was carried out in a study of cytomegalovirus exposure and HLA in healthy donors (dated by TCRdb to the late 2010s). General notes on the study: An earlier analysis of approximately 640 of the donors reported about 290 Gb of sequence data and 117 million unique TCR beta sequences from 150 million to 200 million T cells. Roughly 300 gigabases of sequencing data and 70 million to 100 million unique TCR sequences were included in an early release covering 500 to 750 HLA-typed donors. The genetic ancestry cluster associated with self-reported Caucasian donors included 70% to 85% of the roughly 390 genotyped donors. The study was designed to test whether signatures of past pathogen exposure could be identified by cataloging public T cell receptors. The study profiled the T cell repertoires of around 700 subjects by immunosequencing and related them to cytomegalovirus serostatus. A separate validation cohort of 90 to 150 different subjects was used in addition to the roughly 670-subject first cohort. To predict cytomegalovirus infection status, the study brought together high-throughput TCR immunosequencing, statistical association of individual TCRs with disease status, and machine learning. To study patterns of TCR occurrence, a later analysis re-analyzed previously published TCR beta repertoires from around 700 donors and added high-resolution HLA genotyping. Rather than using new phenotypic data, the later analysis identified candidate immune exposures from TCR beta sequences and from how often those sequences occurred across donors. An earlier analysis of roughly 580 of the donors used high-throughput TCR beta sequencing to judge whether each TCR beta V gene segment behaved as functional or pseudogenic. Donor age, sex, ethnicity and CMV serostatus were compiled alongside the repertoire data. A later genetic analysis used genome-wide SNP genotypes for about three fifths of the roughly 700 donors, treating that subset as a discovery cohort. Every discovery cohort repertoire had been produced on one sequencing platform. HLA typing included class I and class II loci at four-digit resolution. The number of typed donors differed by locus: roughly 620-640 for A, B, C, DRB1 and DQB1; 500 to 550 for DQA1; 606 for DPA1; and roughly 450 for DPB1. A handful of DR-DQ haplotypes were handled as single units for association and clustering because linkage in the cohort was strong. Across 398 genotyped donors of the cohort, an average of about 240,000 unique TCR beta nucleotide sequences per donor were sequenced, and roughly a sixth of those sequences were non-productive.

Receptor amplification or capture employed the immunoSEQ multiplex PCR assay. A mixture of 60 forward primers for TCR Vbeta segments and 13 reverse primers for TCR Jbeta segments was used in the multiplex PCR. Amplification of the CDR3 region of rearranged TCR beta genes was performed with a multiplex PCR assay on genomic DNA. The Illumina HiSeq System was used to sequence the amplified TCR beta libraries as 87-base-pair reads. The authors' analysis ran thus. Across the 670 or so repertoires, a later analysis counted approximately 75 million unique TCR beta chains, approximately 10 million of which were shared by at least two donors. To remove PCR and sequencing errors, raw reads were error-corrected and collapsed into unique sequences using a nearest-neighbor algorithm that merged closely related sequences. V, D and J gene segments were assigned by aligning CDR3 sequences to IMGT reference sequences. Each retained sequence needed at least a six-nucleotide match to both a V gene segment and a J gene segment. Rearrangements were classified as productive when the CDR3 lacked stop codons and remained in frame with V and J, and all other rearrangements were classified as non-productive. CDR3 was defined according to IMGT convention as the region running from the second conserved V-encoded cysteine to the conserved J-encoded phenylalanine. The earlier analysis of more than 450 of the donors excluded sequences that lacked an unambiguous match to a single V gene segment. An earlier analysis of 587 of the donors called V segments functional above 56.7% productive rearrangements and segregating when the between-donor standard deviation exceeded 5%. A statistical classification framework was developed to diagnose cytomegalovirus status using the catalog of TCR beta chain sequences. V and J gene assignment, in a later analysis, came from comparing TCR nucleotide sequences with IMGT/GENE-DB human TR gene sequences. The TCRdist pipeline was used in a later analysis to assign CDR3 sequences and most-parsimonious VDJ recombination scenarios. In a later analysis, every TCR beta chain was defined by the combination of its CDR3 amino acid sequence and its V-gene family, and reads without a unique V-gene family were dropped. To address suspected cross-contamination and a sequencing artifact, a later analysis removed around 590 highly shared, low-generation-probability nucleotide sequences. In a later analysis, a clonal expansion index for each public chain was calculated from normalized within-repertoire ranks of inferred template counts. In a later analysis, generation probabilities were computed with a VDJ recombination model fitted to out-of-frame rearrangements, and the resulting probabilities were checked against IGoR. A later analysis scored TCR-TCR, TCR-HLA and TCR-CMV co-occurrence with hypergeometric tests, applying a repertoire-size bias correction to TCR pairs. In a later analysis, false discovery rates were estimated by permuting HLA or CMV assignments 20 times. A later analysis grouped co-occurring TCRs with DBSCAN, adding TCRdist sequence similarity when clustering within HLA-allele-positive subsets. Repertoires with fewer than 30,000 or more than 120,000 public chains were left out of co-occurrence clustering, as were about 5 repertoires with anomalous nucleotide sharing. TCRdb stores this immuneACCESS table with in-frame sequences only. Part of the clones is absent; in the studies checked, under half of the shortfall reflects unresolved V genes, and no reason is known for the rest. The V and J calls and clone size are taken from that table; D and trimming were inferred from the DNA. This sample holds 95,000 to 150,000 clones; more than 60% were observed only once. About 4% of the sample lies in the top ten.

Study-level results and caveats: A cluster of highly shared sequence variants was judged likely to represent a technical artifact of the sequencing pipeline. In a later analysis, 16,951 TCR beta sequences were associated with specific HLA alleles at a false discovery rate of 0.05. In both the original and validation cohorts, the classifier was reported to diagnose cytomegalovirus status with high specificity and sensitivity. Broadly in line with IMGT annotations, most TCR beta V segments showed up in productive rearrangements about 87% or about 30% of the time in an earlier analysis of a few hundred of the donors. In a later analysis, HLA-associated TCR beta chains showed more clonal expansion and lower generation probabilities than non-associated chains that were equally common. In a later analysis, TCR association rates were found to vary across HLA loci, with the most associated TCRs seen for DRB1 alleles and the fewest for HLA-C alleles. The authors suggested that the approach could potentially be extended to other disease states and immunological phenotypes. Most TCR sequences were seen in very few donors, while some public TCRs were found in many individuals. A later genetic analysis reported fewer N-insertions in productive TCRs among donors in an Asian-associated ancestry cluster than the approximately 670-donor mean. A further reported finding was that TCR beta sequences accurately predicted the HLA-A and HLA-B alleles for most subjects in the first cohort. In vitro tests confirmed that a few of the cytomegalovirus-associated TCR beta chains recognize cytomegalovirus antigens. A total of fewer than 200 TCR beta chains were listed by the study as associated with cytomegalovirus. In this cohort, only TCR beta chains were sequenced, and detectable features were limited by the absence of alpha or paired-chain data. The earlier analysis of 450 to 700 of the donors excluded around 17 rarely observed V segments, including chromosome 9 orphons, because counts were too low. Linkage disequilibrium might explain the correlated functional status among segregating V segments, but an unknown experimental factor could not be excluded. HLA typing was unavailable for some donors at each locus, so association tests used only the typed subset. A later genetic analysis associated a missense DCLRE1C variant with V-gene and J-gene trimming of TCR beta chains, and an independent cohort replicated the association. Some IMGT-functional V segments, including TRBV6-2 and TRBV6-3, could not be distinguished by the 87-base-pair reads and were therefore excluded. Several of the top co-occurrence clusters appeared to be linked to parvovirus B19, influenza, CMV and Epstein-Barr virus, according to a later analysis. According to a later analysis, most CMV-associated TCR beta chains appeared to be HLA-restricted, and the HLA associations seemed to be driven largely by CMV exposure. For the cohort, immune exposure information was limited to CMV serostatus. Presence/absence analyses assumed roughly uniform sequencing depth across donors, an assumption that may not hold. When HLA alleles, especially DR and DQ, strongly co-occurred, TCR associations were difficult to assign to individual alleles.

At the junction V is shortened by 6 bases and J by 7 bases; bases outside the gene matches: 5. The CDR3 runs 14 residues from the cysteine to the phenylalanine. Only CDR3 DNA remains: 42 bases, in frame from the first base. From the germline V gene, CDR1 is MGHDK and CDR2 is SYGVNS. The table lists this clone with a count of one. Its antigen is still unknown. The sample holds no much larger clone one base away, and base qualities are not on file. In total, more than 500 healthy bone marrow donors made up the cohort. At the time of sampling, every cohort member was nominally healthy, though immune exposures that went unrecorded were likely present. The donor was CMV seronegative and was included in the group of a few hundred seronegative cohort members. A peripheral blood sample was collected from each donor, and TCR beta sequencing was performed on peripheral blood mononuclear cells. Genomic DNA was extracted from the blood cell samples with the Qiagen DNeasy Blood Extraction Kit.

The origin of this receptor is a woman between 40 and 50 years old in good health and CMV-seronegative. Here the chain combines TRBV25-1 and TRBJ1-6; the central 8 bases match TRBD1. The specimen was PBMCs. The sequence in DNA is TGTGCCAGCAGCCCGGGACAGGTGAATTCACCCCTCCACTTT. It codes for CASSPGQVNSPLHF.